Below are 8 T cell receptor beta chains sequenced from a single sample in a study of blood T cell repertoires in COVID-19. TCRdb's copy holds only in-frame clones and misses some; the assay was immunoSEQ multiplex PCR. The sample carries about 440,000 clones, 90% recorded once. The sample was PBMCs or T cells enriched from blood (not recorded which). These receptors came from a man younger than 35 who had recovered from COVID-19.

The rearrangement links TRBV7-9 to TRBJ1-2, with D tentatively TRBD1 (6 bases). Germline assignment: CDR1 SEHNR and CDR2 FQNEAQ (reference sequence). V shed 5 bases and J shed 8 bases, with 18 bases lying between them. The CDR3 runs to 14 residues. The CDR3 DNA reads TGTGCCAGCAGCCGGCCACAGGGTTTAGCCGGCTACACCTTC. It is translated as CASSRPQGLAGYTF.

The chain couples TRBV7-9 to TRBJ2-6; 8 bases are a match to TRBD1. Trimming at V came to 3 bases and at J to 2 bases, leaving 6 bases not matched to a gene. Germline V lookup: CDR1 SEHNR, CDR2 FQNEAQ (reference sequence). This CDR3 has 17 residues. The CDR3 coding sequence is TGTGCCAGCAGCTTGGGGACAGGTTTCGCTGGGGCCAACGTCCTGACTTTC. The encoded protein is CASSLGTGFAGANVLTF.

The chain links TRBV27 to TRBJ1-1; D perhaps matches TRBD1 (6 bases). The germline V and J ends were trimmed by 4 bases and 4 bases, with 16 bases remaining between them. In germline, CDR1 is MNHEY, CDR2 SMNVEV (reference sequence). The CDR3 has 15 amino acids. CDR3 in amino acids: CASSSYRVLGTEAFF. For the CDR3, the DNA is TGTGCCAGCAGTTCCTACAGGGTTTTGGGCACTGAAGCTTTCTTT.

The chain has TRBV12-3 or TRBV12-4 and TRBJ1-2; D uncertain. V lost 3 bases and J 8 bases, leaving 10 bases between the germline ends. This CDR3 spans 12 amino acids. The CDR3 coding sequence is TGTGCCAGCAGTTTGGGCCTGGAAGGCTACACCTTC. The encoded protein is CASSLGLEGYTF.

In nucleotides, the CDR3 is TGTGCCACCAGCCCAAGGCTAGCGGGGGGAGGGAATGAGCAGTTCTTC. As protein: CATSPRLAGGGNEQFF. This sequence joins TRBV15 and TRBJ2-1; 11 nucleotides align to TRBD2. Germline-derived CDR1 and CDR2 are LNHNV and YYDKDF (reference sequence). Trimming removed 5 bases from V and 7 bases from J; junction bases left unmatched: 10. The CDR3 has 16 amino acids.

The rearrangement links TRBV7-3 to TRBJ2-1; D possibly corresponds to TRBD1 (5 bases). The V and J ends lost 4 bases and 6 bases respectively, with 10 bases between them. The CDR3 contains 13 residues. CDR1 is SGHTA, CDR2 FQGTGA, per germline. The CDR3 region is CASSSDRGNEQFF. In DNA form, the CDR3 reads TGTGCCAGCAGCTCGGATAGGGGCAATGAGCAGTTCTTC.

The table lists this clone with a few counts. The chain links TRBV9 to TRBJ2-2, with 8 bases lining up with TRBD2. Germline loops: CDR1 SGDLS, CDR2 YYNGEE. V shed 4 bases and J 7 bases; nucleotides not matched to a gene: 12. The CDR3 contains 16 residues. CDR3: CASSPGLAHSGGELFF. The DNA of the CDR3 is TGTGCCAGCAGCCCAGGACTAGCCCATTCGGGCGGGGAGCTGTTTTTT.

This clone was counted once. The chain links TRBV3-1 (or the pseudogene TRBV3-2) to TRBJ2-6, with D perhaps matching TRBD2 (5 bases). Trimming pared 1 base from V and 0 bases from J, leaving 22 bases between. The CDR3 covers 21 residues. Germline loops: CDR1 LGHDT, CDR2 YNNKEL (reference sequence). CDR3 loop: CASSQVPLSRVADSGANVLTF. CDR3 DNA sequence: TGTGCCAGCAGCCAAGTCCCCCTGTCGAGGGTAGCCGACTCTGGGGCCAACGTCCTGACTTTC.